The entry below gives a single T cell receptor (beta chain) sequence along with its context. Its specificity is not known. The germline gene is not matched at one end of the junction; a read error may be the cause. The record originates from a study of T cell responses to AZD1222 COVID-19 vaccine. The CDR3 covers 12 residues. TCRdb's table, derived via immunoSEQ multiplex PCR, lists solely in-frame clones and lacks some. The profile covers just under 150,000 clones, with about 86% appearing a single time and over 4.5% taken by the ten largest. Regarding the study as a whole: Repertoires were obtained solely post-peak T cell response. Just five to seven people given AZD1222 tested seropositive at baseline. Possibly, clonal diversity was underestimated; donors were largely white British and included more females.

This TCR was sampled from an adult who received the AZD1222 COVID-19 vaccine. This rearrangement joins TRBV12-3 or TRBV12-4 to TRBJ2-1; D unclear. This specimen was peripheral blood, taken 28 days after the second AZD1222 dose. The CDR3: CASSPKYIEQFF. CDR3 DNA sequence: TGTGCCAGCAGTCCCAAGTACATTGAGCAGTTCTTC.